The sequence of this T cell receptor (beta chain) was determined in a study of CD8 T cells in ankylosing spondylitis. Findings and caveats of the study: Within matched ankylosing spondylitis synovial fluid, disease-linked clones were reportedly significantly enriched. Previously reported in reactive arthritis synovial fluid and blood were some of the motif variants. Disease-linked clones displayed a CD8+ phenotype and appeared relatively rarely in peripheral blood. A motif of roughly 8 highly homologous TCR beta variants was seen as apparently characteristic of ankylosing spondylitis blood.

CDR1 and CDR2 from the germline V gene are MNHNY and SVGAGI (reference sequence). This CDR3 is 13 amino acids long. Deletions cut 3 bases from V and 4 bases from J, with 10 bases between. About this clonotype: Antigen specificity is unknown.

Each TCR beta library was made by quantitative 5'-RACE that incorporated molecular barcodes. One entry per CDR3 protein results from TCRdb running MiXCR on the 5' RACE reads. This sample has a few hundred thousand distinct CDR3 sequences, with 20% to 25% found just once. The clonotype comes from a male donor with ankylosing spondylitis. The chain joins TRBV6-6 to TRBJ2-7; tentative D call: TRBD2 (5 bases). Sequences were obtained from blood, either unsorted or a sorted T cell fraction (not recorded which). The CDR3 is CASSYVSGYEQYF. CDR3 DNA sequence: TGTGCCAGCAGTTATGTTTCGGGATACGAGCAGTACTTC.